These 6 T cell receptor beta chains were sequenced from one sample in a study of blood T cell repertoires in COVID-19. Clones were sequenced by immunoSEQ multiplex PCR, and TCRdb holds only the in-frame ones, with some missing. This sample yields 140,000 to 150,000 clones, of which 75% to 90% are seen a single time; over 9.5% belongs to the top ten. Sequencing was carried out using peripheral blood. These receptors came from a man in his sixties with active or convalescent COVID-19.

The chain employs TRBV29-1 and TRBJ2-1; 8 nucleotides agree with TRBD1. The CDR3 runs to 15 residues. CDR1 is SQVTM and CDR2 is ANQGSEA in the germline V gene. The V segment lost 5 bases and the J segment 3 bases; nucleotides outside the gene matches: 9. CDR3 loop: CSVSLTGAHYNEQFF. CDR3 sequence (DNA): TGCAGCGTTTCTCTGACAGGGGCCCACTACAATGAGCAGTTCTTC.

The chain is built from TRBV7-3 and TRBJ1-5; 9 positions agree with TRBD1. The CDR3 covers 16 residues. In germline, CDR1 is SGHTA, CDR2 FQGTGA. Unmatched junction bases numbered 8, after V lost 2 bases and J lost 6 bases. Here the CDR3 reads CASSLWDREPTQPQHF. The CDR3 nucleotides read TGTGCCAGCAGCTTATGGGACAGGGAACCAACTCAGCCCCAGCATTTT.

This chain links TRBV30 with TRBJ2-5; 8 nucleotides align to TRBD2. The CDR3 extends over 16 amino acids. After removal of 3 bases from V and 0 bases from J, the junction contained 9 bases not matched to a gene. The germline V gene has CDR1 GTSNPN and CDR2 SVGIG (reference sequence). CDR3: CAWRRSGSPYQETQYF. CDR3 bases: TGTGCCTGGAGGAGGAGCGGGAGCCCGTACCAAGAGACCCAGTACTTC.

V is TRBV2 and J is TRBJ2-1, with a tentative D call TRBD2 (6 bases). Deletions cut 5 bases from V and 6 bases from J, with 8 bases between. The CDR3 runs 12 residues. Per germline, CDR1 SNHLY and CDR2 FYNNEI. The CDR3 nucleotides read TGTGCCAGCAGTTTGACTAGCAATGAGCAGTTCTTC. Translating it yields CASSLTSNEQFF.

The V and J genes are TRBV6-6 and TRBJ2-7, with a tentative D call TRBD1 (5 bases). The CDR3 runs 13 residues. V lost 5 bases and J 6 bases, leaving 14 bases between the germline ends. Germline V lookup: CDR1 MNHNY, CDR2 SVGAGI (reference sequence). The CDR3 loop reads CASSGAPTGEQYF. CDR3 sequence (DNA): TGTGCCAGCAGTGGGGCCCCGACGGGCGAGCAGTACTTC.

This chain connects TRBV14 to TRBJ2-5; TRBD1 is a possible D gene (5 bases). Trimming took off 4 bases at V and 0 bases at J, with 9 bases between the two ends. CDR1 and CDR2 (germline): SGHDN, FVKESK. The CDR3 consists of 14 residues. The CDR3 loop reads CASSLDSNQETQYF. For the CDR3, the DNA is TGTGCCAGCAGCCTCGACAGTAACCAAGAGACCCAGTACTTC.